This T cell receptor beta chain emerged from a study of cytomegalovirus exposure and HLA in healthy donors. As regards this clone: Its antigen is unknown.

Points from the study as a whole: Later analysis associated a missense DCLRE1C variant with TCR beta V- and J-gene trimming.

PCR primers comprised 60 Vbeta and 13 Jbeta primers. The protocol was immunoSEQ multiplex PCR, while the TCRdb copy is restricted to in-frame clones and leaves out a portion. The table lists some 78,000 clones, roughly 72% of them singletons, with 11% in the top ten. This CDR3 has 15 residues. Germline CDR1 reads MNHEY; CDR2 reads SVGAGI. V was trimmed by 10 bases and J by 3 bases, leaving 22 bases between them. The sequence was collected from a middle-aged woman in good health and CMV-seropositive. Sequencing used PBMCs. The rearrangement joins TRBV6-5 to TRBJ2-7; D may be TRBD2 (6 bases). The CDR3 DNA reads TGTGCCACTAGTGCGTCCCGGGACTTATACTACGAGCAGTACTTC. Its protein product is CATSASRDLYYEQYF.